This T cell receptor (beta chain) stems from a study of blood T cell repertoires in COVID-19. Whole-study context: There were acute and convalescent COVID-19 samples, and they came from the United States, Italy and Spain. Nucleic acid was either cDNA or gDNA, and it came from T cells, B-cell-depleted T cells, or PBMCs.

This clone was seen just once. The CDR3 runs to 12 residues. V was shortened by 1 base and J by 11 bases, with 6 bases between the two germline ends. Per the study methods: Quantification of nucleated cells was approximated via reference gene primer amplification. Assay: immunoSEQ multiplex PCR; the TCRdb copy retains only in-frame clones and omits some. From that table come the V and J calls and clone size; the DNA was used to work out D and trimming. Of approximately 67,000 clones listed, more than 85% are singletons. The TCR sequence derives from a woman aged 55-69 years with active COVID-19. The chain links TRBV12-3 or TRBV12-4 to TRBJ1-6; D unresolved. Material: peripheral blood. The CDR3 is CASSLGITPLHF. The CDR3 nucleotides are TGTGCCAGCAGTTTAGGTATAACACCCCTCCACTTT.